This T cell receptor beta chain emerged from a study of blood T cell repertoires in COVID-19. The table came from immunoSEQ multiplex PCR; TCRdb's copy has only in-frame clones and leaves some out. Altogether tens of thousands of clones are present, approximately 81% being singletons, with the ten largest covering 35%. CDR3 length: 11 amino acids. The germline V gene has CDR1 SEHNR and CDR2 FQNEAQ (reference sequence). Trimming pared 2 bases from V and 6 bases from J, leaving 5 bases between. The chain has TRBV7-9 and TRBJ2-7; D gene ambiguous. Sequencing was done on a sample of peripheral blood. This receptor was obtained from an elderly man with acute or convalescent COVID-19. The CDR3 coding sequence is TGTGCCAGCAGCTTATATATCGAGCAGTACTTC. Translation gives CASSLYIEQYF.